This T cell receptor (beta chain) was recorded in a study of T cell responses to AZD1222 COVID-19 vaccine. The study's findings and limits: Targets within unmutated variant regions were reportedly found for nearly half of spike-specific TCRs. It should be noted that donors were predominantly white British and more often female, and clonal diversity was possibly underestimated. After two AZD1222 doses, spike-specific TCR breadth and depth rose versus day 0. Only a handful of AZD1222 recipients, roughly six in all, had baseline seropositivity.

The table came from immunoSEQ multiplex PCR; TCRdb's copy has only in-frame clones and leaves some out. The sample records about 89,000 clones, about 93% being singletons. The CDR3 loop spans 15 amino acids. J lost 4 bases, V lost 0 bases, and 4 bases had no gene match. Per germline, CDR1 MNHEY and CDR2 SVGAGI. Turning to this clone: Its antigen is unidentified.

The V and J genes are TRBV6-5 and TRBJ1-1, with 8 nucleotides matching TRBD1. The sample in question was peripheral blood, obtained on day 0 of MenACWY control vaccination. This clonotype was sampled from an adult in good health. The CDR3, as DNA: TGTGCCAGCAGTTACTCTCGACAGGGGACCACTGAAGCTTTCTTT. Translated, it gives CASSYSRQGTTEAFF.